The sequence of this T cell receptor (beta chain) was determined in a study of T-cell memory formation after mild COVID-19. One entry per CDR3 protein, called by TCRdb with MiXCR from the 5' RACE reads. The repertoire has about 600,000 distinct CDR3 sequences, approximately 21% of them found once; the top ten carry around 9.2%. This clonotype has just a few counts. With 3 bases removed from V and 7 bases from J, the gap between germline ends came to 9 bases. The CDR3 sequence is 12 residues long. CDR1 is MDHEN, CDR2 SYDVKM, per germline. The receptor's source is an adult woman who had mild COVID-19 (a few samples of this study predate the infection). Cell type and time point are not known. The chain recombines TRBV28 with TRBJ1-1; D remains ambiguous. Sequenced input: PBMCs or a T cell subset sorted from them (not recorded which). CDR3 bases: TGTGCCAGCAGTTTCTCCGGGCTTGAAGCTTTCTTT. Protein product: CASSFSGLEAFF.